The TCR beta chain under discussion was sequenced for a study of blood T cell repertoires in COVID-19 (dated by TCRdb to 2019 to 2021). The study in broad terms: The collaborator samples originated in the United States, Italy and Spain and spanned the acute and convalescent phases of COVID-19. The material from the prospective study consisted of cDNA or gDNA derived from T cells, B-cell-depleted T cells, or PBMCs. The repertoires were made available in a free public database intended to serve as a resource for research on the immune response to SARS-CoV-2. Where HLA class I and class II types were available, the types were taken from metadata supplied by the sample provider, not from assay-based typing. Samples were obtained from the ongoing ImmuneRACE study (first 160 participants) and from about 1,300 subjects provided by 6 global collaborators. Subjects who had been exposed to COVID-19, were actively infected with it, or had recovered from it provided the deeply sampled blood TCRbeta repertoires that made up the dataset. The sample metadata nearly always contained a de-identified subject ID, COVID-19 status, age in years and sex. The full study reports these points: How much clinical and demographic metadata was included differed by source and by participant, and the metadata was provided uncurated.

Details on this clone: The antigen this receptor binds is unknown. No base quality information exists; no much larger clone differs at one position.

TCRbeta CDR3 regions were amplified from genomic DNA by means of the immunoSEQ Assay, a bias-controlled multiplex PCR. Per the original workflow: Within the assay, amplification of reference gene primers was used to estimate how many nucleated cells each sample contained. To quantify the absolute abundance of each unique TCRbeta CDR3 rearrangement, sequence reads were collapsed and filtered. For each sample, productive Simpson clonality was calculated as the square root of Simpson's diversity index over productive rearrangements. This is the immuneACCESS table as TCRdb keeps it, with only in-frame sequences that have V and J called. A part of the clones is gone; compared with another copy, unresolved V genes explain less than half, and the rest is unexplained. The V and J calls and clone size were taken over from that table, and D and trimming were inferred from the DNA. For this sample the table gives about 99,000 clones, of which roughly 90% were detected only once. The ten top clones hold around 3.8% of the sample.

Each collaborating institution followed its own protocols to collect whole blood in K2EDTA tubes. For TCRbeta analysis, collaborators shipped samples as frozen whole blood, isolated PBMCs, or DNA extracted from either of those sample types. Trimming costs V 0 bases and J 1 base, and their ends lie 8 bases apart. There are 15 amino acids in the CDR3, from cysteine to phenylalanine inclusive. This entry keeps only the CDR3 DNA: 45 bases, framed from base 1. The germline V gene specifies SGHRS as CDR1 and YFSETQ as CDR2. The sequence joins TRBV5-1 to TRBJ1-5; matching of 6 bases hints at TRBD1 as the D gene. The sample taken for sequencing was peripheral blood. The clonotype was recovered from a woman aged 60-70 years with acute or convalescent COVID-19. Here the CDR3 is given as CASSLEGGSNQPQHF. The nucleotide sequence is TGCGCCAGCAGCTTGGAAGGGGGAAGCAATCAGCCCCAGCATTTT.